The rows below give T cell receptor beta chains drawn from one sample of a study of shared clonotypes between healthy human individuals. Clones were read by immunoSEQ multiplex PCR, and TCRdb kept only the in-frame ones, dropping some. The data show 600,000 to 700,000 clones, around three quarters seen once. Sequenced input: memory CD4+ T cells sorted from blood. The receptor source for this set is a woman younger than 45 in good health. Each CDR3 is given with its conserved first and last residue. The D gene is left open where the match is weak. For some rows the clone size is stated as once, few or many, or as a class when expanded; others skip it.

size	J	D	V	CDR3	DNA
-	TRBJ2-7	TRBD1	TRBV10-1	CASSDYRTGEQYF	TGCGCCAGCAGTGACTATAGGACAGGCGAGCAGTACTTC
few	TRBJ2-3	TRBD2	TRBV9	CASSVGPAGGTDTQYF	TGTGCCAGCAGCGTAGGTCCAGCGGGAGGGACAGATACGCAGTATTTT
once	TRBJ2-5	TRBD2	TRBV19	CASSLLAASGQETQYF	TGTGCCAGTAGTCTTTTGGCGGCTAGCGGCCAAGAGACCCAGTACTTC
-	TRBJ2-7	-	TRBV19	CASSIDSVTYEQYF	TGTGCCAGTAGTATAGATTCAGTAACCTACGAGCAGTACTTC
-	TRBJ1-4	-	TRBV2	CASQRTLGSEKLFF	TGTGCCAGCCAAAGGACGCTGGGGAGTGAAAAACTGTTTTTT
-	TRBJ2-4	-	TRBV25-1	CASSKAGTGGNIQYF	TGTGCCAGCAGCAAAGCGGGGACAGGAGGAAACATTCAGTACTTC
few	TRBJ1-2	TRBD1	TRBV28	CATVFVRGPGYGYTF	TGTGCCACCGTGTTCGTTAGGGGGCCCGGCTATGGCTACACCTTC
-	TRBJ2-7	-	TRBV7-2	CASSQIGVLHEQYF	TGTGCCAGCAGCCAGATCGGGGTCCTCCACGAGCAGTACTTC
once	TRBJ1-4	TRBD1	TRBV10-1	CASSARRGQGDEKLFF	TGCGCCAGCAGTGCCCGTAGGGGACAGGGTGACGAAAAACTGTTTTTT
-	TRBJ2-7	TRBD2	TRBV2	CASKGQRDSPYEQYF	TGTGCCAGCAAAGGGCAGCGGGATTCACCCTACGAGCAGTACTTC
-	TRBJ2-3	TRBD1	TRBV7-9	CASGTGQSLDTDTQYF	TGTGCCAGCGGCACGGGACAGAGCCTGGACACAGATACGCAGTATTTT
-	TRBJ2-5	-	TRBV5-1	CASSSAETQYF	TGCGCCAGCAGCTCGGCGGAGACCCAGTACTTC
-	TRBJ2-6	-	TRBV6-6	CASSYSTLGANVLTF	TGTGCCAGCAGTTACTCGACCTTAGGGGCCAACGTCCTGACTTTC
-	TRBJ2-2	-	TRBV30	CAWLDATGELFF	TGTGCCTGGCTGGACGCCACCGGGGAGCTGTTTTTT
-	TRBJ2-7	-	TRBV28	CASSTPWAGASYEQYF	TGTGCCAGCAGTACCCCTTGGGCAGGCGCCTCCTACGAGCAGTACTTC
-	TRBJ1-1	TRBD1	TRBV15	CATSRAGTGAHTEAFF	TGTGCCACCAGCAGAGCCGGGACAGGGGCGCATACTGAAGCTTTCTTT
-	TRBJ1-4	-	TRBV18	CASSDREKLFF	TGTGCCAGCTCCGACCGTGAAAAACTGTTTTTT
-	TRBJ2-7	TRBD2	TRBV28	CASSSGLAAYEQYF	TGTGCCAGCAGTTCGGGACTAGCGGCCTACGAGCAGTACTTC
few	TRBJ2-1	TRBD2	TRBV25-1	CASSGTSEAYNEQFF	TGTGCCAGCAGTGGAACTAGCGAGGCCTACAATGAGCAGTTCTTC
-	TRBJ1-3	TRBD1	TRBV19	CATTRDRALGNTIYF	TGTGCCACGACCCGGGACAGGGCTCTTGGAAACACCATATATTTT
-	TRBJ2-3	-	TRBV7-9	CASSLIPRTDTQYF	TGTGCCAGCAGCTTAATCCCGCGCACAGATACGCAGTATTTT
-	TRBJ2-1	-	TRBV14	CASSQDRGGIDNEQFF	TGTGCCAGCAGCCAAGATCGAGGAGGGATCGACAATGAGCAGTTCTTC
many	TRBJ1-2	-	TRBV2	CASTGQIVYGYTF	TGTGCCAGCACTGGACAAATCGTCTATGGCTACACCTTC
-	TRBJ2-7	-	TRBV5-1	CASSLLASGSYEQYF	TGCGCCAGCAGCCTGCTGGCTTCAGGCTCCTACGAGCAGTACTTC
-	TRBJ1-1	-	TRBV7-2	CASSLGSLGTEAFF	TGTGCCAGCAGCTTAGGATCCTTAGGCACTGAAGCTTTCTTT
-	TRBJ1-5	-	TRBV19	CASSISQGVNQPQHF	TGTGCCAGTAGTATATCTCAGGGTGTCAATCAGCCCCAGCATTTT
-	TRBJ1-1	-	TRBV2	CASNPQGPMNTEAFF	TGTGCCAGCAACCCCCAGGGGCCGATGAACACTGAAGCTTTCTTT
few	TRBJ2-1	-	TRBV5-1	CASSPGHEHNEQFF	TGCGCCAGCAGCCCCGGACACGAGCACAATGAGCAGTTCTTC
-	TRBJ2-5	-	TRBV2	CASILLASAETQYF	TGTGCCAGCATTCTACTAGCCAGTGCAGAGACCCAGTACTTC
few	TRBJ2-2	-	TRBV7-2	CASSSRGGELFF	TGTGCCAGCAGCTCCAGGGGTGGGGAGCTGTTTTTT
-	TRBJ2-7	-	TRBV29-1	CSVAVGVSYEQYF	TGCAGCGTTGCAGTTGGCGTCTCCTACGAGCAGTACTTC
-	TRBJ1-3	-	TRBV6-5	CASSYSGISSGNTIYF	TGTGCCAGCAGTTACTCCGGGATTTCCTCTGGAAACACCATATATTTT
-	TRBJ2-2	TRBD2	TRBV28	CASKVREFTGELFF	TGTGCCAGCAAGGTGCGGGAGTTCACCGGGGAGCTGTTTTTT
-	TRBJ2-1	TRBD2	TRBV2	CASSRPTSGSYNEQFF	TGTGCCAGCAGTCGCCCGACTAGCGGAAGTTACAATGAGCAGTTCTTC
-	TRBJ1-5	-	TRBV5-1	CASSLVPGANQPQHF	TGCGCCAGCAGCTTGGTTCCGGGGGCCAATCAGCCCCAGCATTTT
-	TRBJ2-3	-	TRBV4-1	CASSPRGGSTDTQYF	TGCGCCAGCAGCCCGAGGGGAGGAAGCACAGATACGCAGTATTTT
-	TRBJ1-3	-	TRBV29-1	CSAVTGIGNTIYF	TGCAGCGCCGTCACAGGGATCGGAAACACCATATATTTT